A single sample is the source of the 17 T cell receptor beta chains below, sequenced in a study of liver allograft versus peripheral blood T cells. Across the whole study: T cell receptor repertoires in transplanted livers were compared with those in recipients' peripheral blood.

One entry per CDR3 protein results from TCRdb running MiXCR on the reads. The sample lists roughly 14,000 distinct CDR3 sequences, 20% to 25% occurring once. Receptor source: a human patient who had a liver transplant. Certain T cells may be donor cells from the graft.

This clonotype occurred many times. The rearrangement joins TRBV19 to TRBJ1-4; no firm D call. V was shortened by 4 bases and J by 2 bases, with 8 bases between the two germline ends. Germline CDR1 is LNHDA and CDR2 is SQIVND (reference sequence). This CDR3 spans 14 amino acids. The CDR3 protein is CASSTGFTNEKLFF. As DNA, the CDR3 is TGTGCCAGTAGTACGGGGTTTACTAATGAAAAACTGTTTTTT. The whole variable domain, remainder taken from reference TRBV19 and TRBJ1-4, is DGGITQSPKYLFRKEGQNVTLSCEQNLNHDAMYWYRQDPGQGLRLIYYSQIVNDFQKGDIAEGYSVSREKKESFPLTVTSAQKNPTAFYLCASSTGFTNEKLFFGSGTQLSVL.

This clonotype has a count of ten or more. The chain is built from TRBV19 and TRBJ1-1; D is ambiguous. The germline CDR1 and CDR2 sequences are LNHDA and SQIVND (reference sequence). The CDR3 is made up of 14 amino acids. Trimming took off 3 bases at V and 4 bases at J, with 12 bases between the two ends. The CDR3 coding sequence is TGTGCCAGTAGTATTCGGGCCAGAGCCACTGAAGCTTTCTTT. As protein: CASSIRARATEAFF.

This clonotype was seen at least ten times. The chain uses TRBV18 and TRBJ2-7; 9 bases line up with TRBD1. CDR3 length: 16 residues. With V trimmed by 5 bases and J by 3 bases, 11 bases remained unmatched. CDR1 is KGHSH, CDR2 LQKENI, per germline. CDR3 protein: CASSITVGTGNYEQYF. As DNA, the CDR3 is TGTGCCAGCTCAATAACGGTTGGGACAGGGAACTACGAGCAGTACTTC.

Ten or more counts support this clonotype. Here the CDR3 reads CSVEGLAGDTQYF. The CDR3 DNA reads TGCAGCGTTGAAGGGCTAGCTGGAGATACGCAGTATTTT. This chain joins TRBV29-1 and TRBJ2-3; a weak D match, TRBD2 (5 bases). Trimming left V 1 base short and J 5 bases short, with 10 bases between. This CDR3 is built from 13 residues. In germline, CDR1 is SQVTM, CDR2 ANQGSEA.

This clonotype was counted many times. The rearrangement uses TRBV19 and TRBJ1-1; D ambiguous. The CDR3 extends over 15 amino acids. Germline CDR1 LNHDA, CDR2 SQIVND (reference sequence). Trimming left V 3 bases short and J 5 bases short, with 16 bases between. This chain's CDR3 is CASSISRFRRTEAFF. The DNA of the CDR3 is TGTGCCAGTAGTATTAGCCGATTCCGAAGGACTGAAGCTTTCTTT.

This clonotype counts as medium-sized. The rearrangement links TRBV6-6 to TRBJ1-1; D is possibly TRBD1 (6 bases). Germline V gives CDR1 MNHNY, CDR2 SVGAGI (reference sequence). The length of the CDR3 is 15 residues. Trimming removed 2 bases from V and 4 bases from J, with 14 bases in between. The chain's CDR3 is CASSYPQGMGTEAFF. CDR3 DNA sequence: TGTGCCAGCAGTTACCCTCAGGGGATGGGCACTGAAGCTTTCTTT.

V is TRBV18 and J is TRBJ2-5; D uncertain. CDR1 and CDR2 from the germline V gene are KGHSH and LQKENI. The CDR3 has 14 residues. V lost 0 bases and J 2 bases, leaving 7 bases between the germline ends. The CDR3 sequence is CASSPPTRQETQYF. DNA for the CDR3: TGTGCCAGCTCACCACCGACCAGACAAGAGACCCAGTACTTC.

In this sample, this clonotype is medium-sized. The chain recombines TRBV7-9 with TRBJ1-1; D gene uncertain. Trimming shortened V by 5 bases and J by 5 bases, and 18 bases separated the two germline ends. This CDR3 contains 15 residues. Germline loops: CDR1 SEHNR, CDR2 FQNEAQ (reference sequence). The CDR3 nucleotides are TGTGCCAGCAGCCCGGTTGGACTAAGAGGGACTGAAGCTTTCTTT. Translation gives CASSPVGLRGTEAFF.

The chain links TRBV12-3 or TRBV12-4 to TRBJ1-6; D may be TRBD1 (5 bases). CDR3 size: 14 residues. Trimming left V 3 bases short and J 5 bases short, with 8 bases between. The CDR3 region has the DNA TGTGCCAGCAGTTTCACGGGGGATAATTCACCCCTCCACTTT. Protein product: CASSFTGDNSPLHF.

In this sample, this clonotype turned up many times. The chain carries TRBV6-5 and TRBJ1-2; no clear D. Trimming shortened V by 5 bases and J by 6 bases, and 10 bases separated the two germline ends. The V gene's germline CDR1 is MNHEY and CDR2 SVGAGI. The CDR3 contains 12 residues. In DNA, the CDR3 is TGTGCCAGCAGTGACTGGACGGATGGCTACACCTTC. It encodes CASSDWTDGYTF.

The chain carries TRBV28 and TRBJ1-2, with D unclear. Trimming took 0 bases from V and 3 from J, leaving 2 bases between them. CDR1 is MDHEN, CDR2 SYDVKM, per germline. CDR3 length: 12 amino acids. The CDR3 region has the DNA TGTGCCAGCAGTTTATGGTACTATGGCTACACCTTC. It is translated as CASSLWYYGYTF.

This chain uses TRBV7-9 with TRBJ1-2, with D perhaps matching TRBD1 (5 bases). The length of the CDR3 is 15 residues. V was cut by 5 bases and J by 0 bases, with 13 bases left in between. Germline CDR1 is SEHNR and CDR2 is FQNEAQ (reference sequence). CDR3 bases: TGTGCCAGCAGCCCCCGGGACGGCACTAACTATGGCTACACCTTC. Its protein product is CASSPRDGTNYGYTF.

Turning to this clonotype: This may be a read error, as it is one base from a much larger clone. The DNA for the CDR3 is TGTGCCTGCACAGGACAGAATAATTCACCCCTCCACTTT. It codes for CACTGQNNSPLHF. The rearrangement joins TRBV6-2 or TRBV6-3 to TRBJ1-6, with TRBD1 as a possible D gene (6 bases). The germline V and J ends were trimmed by 11 bases and 5 bases, with 13 bases remaining between them. The CDR3 has 13 residues. CDR1 MNHEY and CDR2 SVGEGT come from the germline V gene.

Points on this clonotype: The junction departs from the called germline gene at one end, perhaps through a read error. The V gene is TRBV13, the J gene TRBJ1-1; weak D call: TRBD1 (5 bases). Per the germline V gene, CDR1 is PRHDT and CDR2 is FYEKMQ (reference sequence). The CDR3 runs 16 residues. Here the CDR3 reads CASNPLGRKMNTEAFF. In DNA, the CDR3 is TGTGCGAGCAACCCGCTGGGACGGAAGATGAACACTGAAGCTTTCTTT.

This clonotype was found many times. This chain uses TRBV27 with TRBJ1-2, with a weak D call TRBD1 (6 bases). The germline CDR1 and CDR2 sequences are MNHEY and SMNVEV (reference sequence). This CDR3 is 17 amino acids long. V was pared by 5 bases and J by 3 bases, with 22 bases between. The CDR3 loop reads CASSLAPTPGQHYGYTF. The CDR3 DNA reads TGTGCCAGCAGTCTAGCTCCAACCCCGGGACAACACTATGGCTACACCTTC.

By proportion, this clonotype is medium-sized. The chain has TRBV18 and TRBJ1-1; D possibly corresponds to TRBD1 (5 bases). CDR3 length: 16 amino acids. V shed 4 bases and J shed 1 base, with 16 bases lying between them. Germline V gene sequence: CDR1 KGHSH, CDR2 LQKENI. The CDR3 spells CASSLTGGRWNTEAFF. The CDR3 nucleotides read TGTGCCAGCTCACTAACAGGTGGAAGGTGGAACACTGAAGCTTTCTTT.

This clonotype was detected a few times. The gene calls are TRBV12-3 or TRBV12-4 and TRBJ1-6; D possibly corresponds to TRBD1 (6 bases). The V end lost 8 bases, the J end lost 9 bases, and 17 bases lay between the germline ends. The CDR3 runs to 14 residues. The CDR3 reads CASWRTARGSPLHF. DNA of the CDR3: TGTGCCAGCTGGCGGACCGCCAGGGGTTCACCCCTCCACTTT.